The TCR beta chain under discussion was sequenced for a study of cytomegalovirus exposure and HLA in healthy donors. Profiling relied on immunoSEQ multiplex PCR, and the TCRdb table lists in-frame clones only, not all of them. There are tens of thousands of clones in the sample; under 95% occur only once, and around 1.4% lies in the top ten. V lost 4 bases, J lost 1 base, and 16 bases stayed unmatched. The CDR3 loop spans 20 amino acids. Germline values: CDR1 MDHEN, CDR2 SYDVKM. The sample taken for sequencing was PBMCs. The receptor was isolated from a woman between 18 and 29 years old in good health and CMV-seronegative. This sequence joins TRBV28 and TRBJ2-7; 13 bases fit TRBD2. The CDR3 loop is CASSYTPGTSGKRISYEQYF. The CDR3 DNA follows: TGTGCCAGCAGTTACACCCCTGGGACTAGCGGGAAAAGGATTTCCTACGAGCAGTACTTC.